This T cell receptor beta chain was sequenced for a study of PD-L1 blockade in urothelial cancer. Looking at the study overall: It was in the mid-2010s that patients started atezolizumab at 1,200 mg intravenously every 3 weeks.

Here immunoSEQ multiplex PCR was the method, and the copy in TCRdb shows in-frame clones only, minus some. The repertoire has about 84,000 clones, around 76% of them found once; the top ten carry 9% to 9.5%. The receptor comes from a man in his 70s with urothelial cancer. This specimen was PBMCs, taken around atezolizumab (anti-PD-L1) treatment.

CDR3 loop: CASGEWTGRSTEAFF. In nucleotides, the CDR3 is TGTGCCAGCGGGGAATGGACAGGGCGATCAACTGAAGCTTTCTTT. The gene calls are TRBV5-8 and TRBJ1-1, with 8 bases fitting TRBD1. There are 15 residues in the CDR3. The germline CDR1 and CDR2 sequences are SGHTS and YDEGEE. Trimming cost V 7 bases and J 5 bases; bases outside gene matches: 13.